These 5 T cell receptor beta chains share one sample of origin, sequenced in a study of T-cell memory formation after mild COVID-19. TCRdb itself ran the 5' RACE reads through MiXCR, one entry per CDR3 protein. The sample has just over 200,000 distinct CDR3 sequences; more than 8% are singletons. The source material was PBMCs or a T cell subset sorted from them (not recorded which). The receptors were gathered from a man younger than 30 who had mild COVID-19 (a few samples of this study predate the infection). Cell type and time point are not known.

This clonotype has ten or more counts. The rearrangement joins TRBV5-1 to TRBJ2-2; no clear D gene. CDR3 size: 15 residues. The V end was cut by 0 bases, the J end by 0 bases, with 6 bases between. Germline CDR1 reads SGHRS; CDR2 reads YFSETQ. The CDR3 nucleotides read TGCGCCAGCAGCTTGGTTCAGGCGAACACCGGGGAGCTGTTTTTT. Protein: CASSLVQANTGELFF.

This clonotype was seen ten or more times. V usage is TRBV7-9 and J usage is TRBJ2-7; possibly TRBD2 for D (5 bases). Germline loops: CDR1 SEHNR, CDR2 FQNEAQ (reference sequence). V dropped 7 bases and J dropped 4 bases, with 8 bases sitting between them. The CDR3 contains 11 residues. This chain's CDR3 is CASNSGYEQYF. CDR3 nucleotides: TGTGCCAGCAACTCGGGGTACGAGCAGTACTTC.

This clonotype came up a few times. The chain carries TRBV6-2 or TRBV6-3 and TRBJ2-4, with D unresolved. The CDR3 loop spans 14 amino acids. Germline V gives CDR1 MNHEY, CDR2 SVGEGT. Deletions cut 6 bases from V and 4 bases from J, with 13 bases between. CDR3 sequence reads: CASRGTVGKNIQYF. The CDR3, as DNA: TGTGCCAGCAGAGGAACGGTGGGGAAAAACATTCAGTACTTC.

This clonotype was counted only a few times. This chain links TRBV5-1 with TRBJ1-1; 7 bases agree with TRBD1. Trimming cost V 5 bases and J 0 bases; bases outside gene matches: 7. Germline CDR1 reads SGHRS; CDR2 reads YFSETQ. There are 15 residues in the CDR3. The CDR3 bases are TGCGCCAGCAGTACGGGACAGCCCATGAACACTGAAGCTTTCTTT. Its translation is CASSTGQPMNTEAFF.

Written as DNA, the CDR3 is TGTGCCAGCAGCTTTCGGGCTAGCGGGGGACCCAGCACAGATACGCAGTATTTT. It is translated as CASSFRASGGPSTDTQYF. The chain carries TRBV7-3 and TRBJ2-3; the match to TRBD2 covers 10 bases. The V gene's germline CDR1 is SGHTA and CDR2 FQGTGA. Germline trimming cut 3 bases from V and 0 bases from J; bases unmatched to any gene: 9. The length of the CDR3 is 18 residues. The full variable domain, completed using reference TRBV7-3 and TRBJ2-3, is GAGVSQTPSNKVTEKGKYVELRCDPISGHTALYWYRQSLGQGPEFLIYFQGTGAADDSGLPNDRFFAVRPEGSVSTLKIQRTERGDSAVYLCASSFRASGGPSTDTQYFGPGTRLTVL.